The present entry profiles one T cell receptor (beta chain) with its context. Its antigen remains unknown. These data belong to a study of cytomegalovirus exposure and HLA in healthy donors. Overall study results and limits: Most TCR beta V segments were productive about 90% or about 30% of the time in an earlier analysis. An analysis was carried out at a later point. It showed that HLA-associated TCR beta chains were more clonally expanded than equally common non-associated chains.

The primer mix had 60 Vbeta and 13 Jbeta primers. The method was immunoSEQ multiplex PCR; TCRdb's version includes in-frame clones alone and lacks a portion of them. This sample's table reports 100,000 to 150,000 clones. This CDR3 contains 16 residues. Germline V gives CDR1 SGHRS, CDR2 YFSETQ. V dropped 1 base and J dropped 1; count of bases not matched to a gene: 5. Material for sequencing was PBMCs. The sequence was obtained from a man aged 40-49 years in good health and CMV-seronegative. The chain carries TRBV5-1 and TRBJ1-3, with 7 bases fitting TRBD1. DNA of the CDR3: TGCGCCAGCAGCTTGACCGGGACAGAGTCTGGAAACACCATATATTTT. Its translation: CASSLTGTESGNTIYF.